The 3 T cell receptor beta chains below come from one sample, sequenced in a study of shared clonotypes between healthy human individuals. Sequencing was performed with immunoSEQ multiplex PCR; in TCRdb, only in-frame clones are kept and a portion is missing. This sample has 300,000 or so clones, with approximately 79% found just once. The sequencing input was memory CD4+ T cells sorted from blood. Subset specified: CD45RA-negative fraction. The receptors were gathered from a man in his thirties or forties in good health.

The rearrangement uses TRBV4-3 and TRBJ2-7, with TRBD2 identical over 12 bases. The CDR3 covers 16 residues. After removal of 4 bases from V and 0 bases from J, the junction contained 4 bases not matched to a gene. Germline V lookup: CDR1 LGHNA, CDR2 YSLEER. The CDR3 region is CASSRGLAGNSYEQYF. Written as DNA, the CDR3 is TGCGCCAGCAGCCGCGGACTAGCGGGAAACTCCTACGAGCAGTACTTC.

This clone has just a few counts. Other nucleotide sequences from this sample produce the same CDR3. The V call is TRBV7-9, the J call TRBJ2-2, with 7 bases aligning to TRBD1. Per germline, CDR1 SEHNR and CDR2 FQNEAQ (reference sequence). V was pared by 5 bases and J by 5 bases, with 11 bases of the junction left unmatched. The CDR3 sequence is 16 residues long. CDR3 sequence (DNA): TGTGCCAGCAGCCCTCGGACAGGCGGGCTGACCGGGGAGCTGTTTTTT. It yields the protein CASSPRTGGLTGELFF.

This chain joins TRBV6-6 and TRBJ1-5, with D possibly TRBD1 on 6 matching bases. The germline CDR1 and CDR2 sequences are MNHNY and SVGAGI (reference sequence). The V end was cut by 7 bases, the J end by 9 bases, with 16 bases between. The CDR3 covers 13 residues. CDR3 amino acids: CASTPTGSRPQHF. The CDR3 DNA sequence: TGTGCCAGCACCCCGACAGGCAGCCGGCCCCAGCATTTT.